This T cell receptor beta chain was documented in a study of blood T cell repertoires in COVID-19. The germline V gene encodes CDR1 SGHRS and CDR2 YFSETQ. The CDR3 extends over 15 amino acids. V dropped 4 bases and J dropped 3; count of bases not matched to a gene: 6. TCRdb keeps only in-frame clones here, not all; method: immunoSEQ multiplex PCR. The sample lists about 180,000 clones, more than 70% seen once, with roughly 13% in the top ten. Material for sequencing was peripheral blood. V and J are TRBV5-1 and TRBJ2-7, with 11 bases identical to TRBD1. The TCR comes from a man aged 18 to 30 with active or convalescent COVID-19. CDR3 sequence reads: CASSMAGTGGYEQYF. The CDR3 DNA follows: TGCGCCAGCAGCATGGCAGGGACAGGGGGCTACGAGCAGTACTTC. The variable domain in full, with the rest retrieved from reference TRBV5-1 and TRBJ2-7, is KAGVTQTPRYLIKTRGQQVTLSCSPISGHRSVSWYQQTPGQGLQFLFEYFSETQRNKGNFPGRFSGRQFSNSRSEMNVSTLELGDSALYLCASSMAGTGGYEQYFGPGTRLTVT.